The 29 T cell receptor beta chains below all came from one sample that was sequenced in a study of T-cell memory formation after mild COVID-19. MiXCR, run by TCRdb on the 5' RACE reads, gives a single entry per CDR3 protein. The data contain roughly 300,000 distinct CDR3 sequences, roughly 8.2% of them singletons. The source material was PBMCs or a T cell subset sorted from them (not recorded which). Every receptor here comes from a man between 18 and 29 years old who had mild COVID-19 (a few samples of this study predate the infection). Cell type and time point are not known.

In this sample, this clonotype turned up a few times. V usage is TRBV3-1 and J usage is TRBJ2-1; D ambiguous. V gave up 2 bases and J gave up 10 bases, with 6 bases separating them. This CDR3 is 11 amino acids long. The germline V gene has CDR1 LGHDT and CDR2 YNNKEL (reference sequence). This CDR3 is CASSQMGEQFF. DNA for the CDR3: TGTGCCAGCAGCCAAATGGGGGAGCAGTTCTTC.

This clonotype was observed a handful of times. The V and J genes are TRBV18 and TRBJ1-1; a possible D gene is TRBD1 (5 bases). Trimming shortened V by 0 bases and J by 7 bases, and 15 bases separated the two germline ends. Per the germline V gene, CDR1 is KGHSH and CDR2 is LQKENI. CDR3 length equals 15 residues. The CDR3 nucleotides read TGTGCCAGCTCACCACCGGGGCCAGGGAGAGGTGAAGCTTTCTTT. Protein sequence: CASSPPGPGRGEAFF.

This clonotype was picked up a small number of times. DNA for the CDR3: TGTGCCAGCAGTGAAGCCCCCACGGGACACCTTGAAGCTTTCTTT. Protein product: CASSEAPTGHLEAFF. The V gene is TRBV2, the J gene TRBJ1-1; TRBD1 might be the D (6 bases). Germline CDR1 SNHLY, CDR2 FYNNEI. Trimming left V 0 bases short and J 7 bases short, with 15 bases between. The CDR3 covers 15 residues.

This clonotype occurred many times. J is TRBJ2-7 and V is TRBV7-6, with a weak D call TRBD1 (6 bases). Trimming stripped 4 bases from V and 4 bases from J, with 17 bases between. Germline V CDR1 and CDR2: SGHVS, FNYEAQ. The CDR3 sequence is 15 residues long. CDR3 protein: CASSSQQGSTYEQYF. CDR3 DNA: TGTGCCAGCAGCTCCCAACAGGGTAGTACTTACGAGCAGTACTTC.

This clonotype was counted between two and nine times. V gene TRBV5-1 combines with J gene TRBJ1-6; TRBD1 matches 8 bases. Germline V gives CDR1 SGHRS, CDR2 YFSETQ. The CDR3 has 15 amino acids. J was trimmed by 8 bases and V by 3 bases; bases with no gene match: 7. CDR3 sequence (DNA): TGCGCCAGCAGCTCGTACAGGGGGAATGATTCACCCCTCCACTTT. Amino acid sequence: CASSSYRGNDSPLHF. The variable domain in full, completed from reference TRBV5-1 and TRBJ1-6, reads KAGVTQTPRYLIKTRGQQVTLSCSPISGHRSVSWYQQTPGQGLQFLFEYFSETQRNKGNFPGRFSGRQFSNSRSEMNVSTLELGDSALYLCASSSYRGNDSPLHFGNGTRLTVT.

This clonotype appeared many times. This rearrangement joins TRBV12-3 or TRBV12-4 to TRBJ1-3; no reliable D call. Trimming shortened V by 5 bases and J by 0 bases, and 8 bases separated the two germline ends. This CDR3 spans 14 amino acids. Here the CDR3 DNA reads TGTGCCAGCAGTCAAGTGAGCTCTGGAAACACCATATATTTT. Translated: CASSQVSSGNTIYF.

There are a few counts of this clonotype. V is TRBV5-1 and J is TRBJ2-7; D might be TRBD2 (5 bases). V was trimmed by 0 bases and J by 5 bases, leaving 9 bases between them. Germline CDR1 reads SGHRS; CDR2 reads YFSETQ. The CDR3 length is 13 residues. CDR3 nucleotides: TGCGCCAGCAGCTTGGGCGGAGGCGACGAGCAGTACGTC. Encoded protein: CASSLGGGDEQYV.

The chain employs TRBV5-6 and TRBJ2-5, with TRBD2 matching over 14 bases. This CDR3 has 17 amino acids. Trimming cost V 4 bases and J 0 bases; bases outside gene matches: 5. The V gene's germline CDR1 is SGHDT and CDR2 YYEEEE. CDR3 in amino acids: CASSPGTSGSYQETQYF. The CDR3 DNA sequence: TGTGCCAGCAGCCCCGGGACTAGCGGGAGTTACCAAGAGACCCAGTACTTC.

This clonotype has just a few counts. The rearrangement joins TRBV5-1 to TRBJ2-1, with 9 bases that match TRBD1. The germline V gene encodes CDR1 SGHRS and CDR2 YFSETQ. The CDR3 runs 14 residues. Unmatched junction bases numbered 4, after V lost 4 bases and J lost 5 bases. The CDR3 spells CASSTGQGHNEQFF. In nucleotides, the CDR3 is TGCGCCAGCAGCACCGGACAGGGGCACAATGAGCAGTTCTTC.

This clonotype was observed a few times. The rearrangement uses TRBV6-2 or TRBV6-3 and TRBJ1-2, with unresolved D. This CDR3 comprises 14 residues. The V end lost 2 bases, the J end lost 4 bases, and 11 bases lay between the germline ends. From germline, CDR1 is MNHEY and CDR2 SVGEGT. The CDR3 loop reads CASSYTTESYGYTF. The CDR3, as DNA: TGTGCCAGCAGTTACACGACGGAGAGCTATGGCTACACCTTC.

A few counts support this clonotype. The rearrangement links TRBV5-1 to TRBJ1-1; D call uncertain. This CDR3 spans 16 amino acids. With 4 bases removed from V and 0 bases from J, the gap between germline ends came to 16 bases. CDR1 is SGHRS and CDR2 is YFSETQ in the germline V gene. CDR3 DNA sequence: TGCGCCAGCAGCCTCCGACCTATTGCCGTGAACACTGAAGCTTTCTTT. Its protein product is CASSLRPIAVNTEAFF.

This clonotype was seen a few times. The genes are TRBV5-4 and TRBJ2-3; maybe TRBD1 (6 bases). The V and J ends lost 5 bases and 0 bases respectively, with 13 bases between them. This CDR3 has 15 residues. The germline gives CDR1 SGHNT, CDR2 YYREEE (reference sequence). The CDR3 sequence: CASRIGQISTDTQYF. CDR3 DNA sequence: TGTGCCAGCAGGATCGGACAGATTAGCACAGATACGCAGTATTTT.

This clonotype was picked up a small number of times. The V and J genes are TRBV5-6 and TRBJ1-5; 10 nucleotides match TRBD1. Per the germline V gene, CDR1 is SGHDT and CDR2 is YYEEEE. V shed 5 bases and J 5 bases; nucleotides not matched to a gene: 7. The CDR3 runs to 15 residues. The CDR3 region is CASSSGTGEHQPQHF. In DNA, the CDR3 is TGTGCCAGCAGTTCCGGGACAGGGGAGCATCAGCCCCAGCATTTT.

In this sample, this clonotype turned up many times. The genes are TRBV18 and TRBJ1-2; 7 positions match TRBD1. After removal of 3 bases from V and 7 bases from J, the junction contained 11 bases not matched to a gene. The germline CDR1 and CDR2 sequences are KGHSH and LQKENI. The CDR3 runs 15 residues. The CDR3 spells CASSPDATGLLGYTF. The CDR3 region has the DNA TGTGCCAGCTCACCGGATGCGACAGGGCTGCTTGGCTACACCTTC.

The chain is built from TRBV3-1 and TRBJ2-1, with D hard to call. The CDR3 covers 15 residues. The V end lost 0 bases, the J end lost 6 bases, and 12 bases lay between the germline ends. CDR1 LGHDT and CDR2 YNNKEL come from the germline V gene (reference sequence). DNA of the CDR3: TGTGCCAGCAGCCAAGAACCTAGGACGGGCAATGAGCAGTTCTTC. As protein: CASSQEPRTGNEQFF.

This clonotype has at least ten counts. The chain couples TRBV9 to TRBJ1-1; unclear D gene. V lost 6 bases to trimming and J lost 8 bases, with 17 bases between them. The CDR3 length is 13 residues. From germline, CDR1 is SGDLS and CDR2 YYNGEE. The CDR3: CASNWLLGTEAFF. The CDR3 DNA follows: TGTGCCAGCAATTGGCTACTGGGTACCGAAGCTTTCTTT.

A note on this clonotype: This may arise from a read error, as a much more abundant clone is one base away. CDR3: CASRLQGSTDTQYF. The CDR3 DNA reads TGTGCCAGCAGATTACAGGGGAGCACAGATACGCAGTATTTT. V and J are TRBV27 and TRBJ2-3; 7 nucleotides agree with TRBD1. The V segment lost 6 bases and the J segment 0 bases; nucleotides outside the gene matches: 3. Germline loops: CDR1 MNHEY, CDR2 SMNVEV (reference sequence). CDR3 length equals 14 residues.

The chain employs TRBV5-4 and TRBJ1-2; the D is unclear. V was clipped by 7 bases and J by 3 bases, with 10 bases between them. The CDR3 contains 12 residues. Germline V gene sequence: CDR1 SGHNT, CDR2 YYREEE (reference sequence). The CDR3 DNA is TGTGCCAGCTCCGGGGATCACTATGGCTACACCTTC. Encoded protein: CASSGDHYGYTF. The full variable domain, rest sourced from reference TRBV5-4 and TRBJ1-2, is ETGVTQSPTHLIKTRGQQVTLRCSSQSGHNTVSWYQQALGQGPQFIFQYYREEENGRGNFPPRFSGLQFPNYSSELNVNALELDDSALYLCASSGDHYGYTFGSGTRLTVV.

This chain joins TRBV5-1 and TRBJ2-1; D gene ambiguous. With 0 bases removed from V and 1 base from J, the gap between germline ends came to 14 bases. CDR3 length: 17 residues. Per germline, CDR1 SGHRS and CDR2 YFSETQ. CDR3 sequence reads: CASSLALGQLSYNEQFF. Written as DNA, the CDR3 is TGCGCCAGCAGCTTGGCTCTAGGTCAACTTTCCTACAATGAGCAGTTCTTC.

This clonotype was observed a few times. The CDR3 DNA follows: TGTGCCAGCAGCTCAGTTTATGGGGTAAGCAATGAGCAGTTCTTC. Translating gives CASSSVYGVSNEQFF. The chain recombines TRBV7-2 with TRBJ2-1, with no clear D. The V end lost 4 bases, the J end lost 6 bases, and 16 bases lay between the germline ends. Germline V gives CDR1 SGHTA, CDR2 FQGNSA. The CDR3 runs to 15 residues.

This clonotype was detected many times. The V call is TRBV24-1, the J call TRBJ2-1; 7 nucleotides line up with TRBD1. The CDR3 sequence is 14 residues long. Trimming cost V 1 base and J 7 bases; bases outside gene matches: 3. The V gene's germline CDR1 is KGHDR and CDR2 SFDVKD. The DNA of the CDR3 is TGTGCCACCAGTGATTTAGGCAGGGGGAATGAGCAGTTCTTC. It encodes CATSDLGRGNEQFF.

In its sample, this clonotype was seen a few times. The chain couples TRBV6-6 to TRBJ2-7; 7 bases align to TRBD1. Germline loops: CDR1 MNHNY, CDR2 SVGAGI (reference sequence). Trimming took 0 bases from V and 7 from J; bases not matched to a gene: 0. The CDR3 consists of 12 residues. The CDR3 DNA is TGTGCCAGCAGTTACTCGACAGGGGAGCAGTACGTC. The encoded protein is CASSYSTGEQYV.

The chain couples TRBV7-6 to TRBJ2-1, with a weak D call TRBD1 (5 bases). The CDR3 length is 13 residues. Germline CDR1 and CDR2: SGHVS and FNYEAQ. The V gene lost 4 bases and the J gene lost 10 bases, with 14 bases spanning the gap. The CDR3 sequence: CASSSDIPSEQFF. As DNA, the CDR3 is TGTGCCAGCAGCTCGGACATCCCAAGCGAGCAGTTCTTC.

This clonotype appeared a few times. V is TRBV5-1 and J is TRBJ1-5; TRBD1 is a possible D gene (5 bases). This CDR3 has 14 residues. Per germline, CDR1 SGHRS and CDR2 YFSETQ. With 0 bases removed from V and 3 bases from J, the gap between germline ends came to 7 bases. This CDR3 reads CASSLGDHNQPQHF. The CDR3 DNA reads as TGCGCCAGCAGCTTGGGGGACCACAATCAGCCCCAGCATTTT.

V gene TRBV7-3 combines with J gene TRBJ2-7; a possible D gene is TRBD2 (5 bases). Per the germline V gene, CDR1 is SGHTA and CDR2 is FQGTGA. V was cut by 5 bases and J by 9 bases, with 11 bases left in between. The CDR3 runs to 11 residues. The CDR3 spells CASSLLGRQYV. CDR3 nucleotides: TGTGCCAGCAGCCTACTAGGCAGGCAGTACGTC.

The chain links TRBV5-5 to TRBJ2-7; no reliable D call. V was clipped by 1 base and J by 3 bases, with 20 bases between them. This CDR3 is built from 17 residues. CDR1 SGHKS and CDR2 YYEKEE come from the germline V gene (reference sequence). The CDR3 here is CASSLPLRQAGFYEQYV. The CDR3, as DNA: TGTGCCAGCAGCTTGCCCCTGAGGCAGGCTGGGTTCTACGAGCAGTACGTC.

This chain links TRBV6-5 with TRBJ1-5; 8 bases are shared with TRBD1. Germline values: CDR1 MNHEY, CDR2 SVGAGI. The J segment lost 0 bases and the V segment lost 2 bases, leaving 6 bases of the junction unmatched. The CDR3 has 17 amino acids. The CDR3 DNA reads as TGTGCCAGCAGTTACAGGACAGGGACCTATAGCAATCAGCCCCAGCATTTT. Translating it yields CASSYRTGTYSNQPQHF.

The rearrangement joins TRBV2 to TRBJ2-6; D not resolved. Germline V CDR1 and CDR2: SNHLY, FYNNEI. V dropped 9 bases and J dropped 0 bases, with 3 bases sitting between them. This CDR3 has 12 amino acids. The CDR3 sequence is CASVSGANVLTF. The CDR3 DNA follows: TGTGCCAGTGTCTCTGGGGCCAACGTCCTGACTTTC.

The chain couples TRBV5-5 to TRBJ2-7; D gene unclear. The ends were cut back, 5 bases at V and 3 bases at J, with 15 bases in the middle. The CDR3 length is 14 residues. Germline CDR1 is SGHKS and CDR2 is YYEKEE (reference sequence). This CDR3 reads CASRPDGAHYEQYV. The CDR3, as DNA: TGTGCCAGCAGACCGGACGGCGCTCACTACGAGCAGTACGTC.